The source of this TCR beta chain is a study of blood T cell repertoires in COVID-19 (dated by TCRdb to 2018 to 2021). Context from the whole study: The collaborator samples originated in the United States, Italy and Spain and spanned the acute and convalescent phases of COVID-19. The repertoires were released in a freely available public database intended as a resource for research on the immune response to SARS-CoV-2. Where available, HLA class I and class II types were obtained from metadata supplied by the sample provider rather than from assay-based typing. The prospective study material was composed of cDNA or gDNA derived from T cells, B-cell-depleted T cells, or PBMCs. Subjects who had been exposed to COVID-19, were actively infected with it, or had recovered from it provided the deeply sampled blood TCRbeta repertoires that made up the dataset. The samples were drawn from two sources: the first 160 participants of the ongoing ImmuneRACE study, and 1,000 to 1,500 subjects contributed by 6 global collaborators. Nearly every sample came with metadata listing a de-identified subject ID, COVID-19 status, age in years and sex. Broader findings and caveats from the paper: The amount of clinical and demographic metadata varied by source and participant and was provided uncurated.

Participants in the prospective study were enrolled through a virtual design, were aged about 18 to 89 years, and lived in roughly 24 United States geographic areas. To assign participants to cohorts, the prospective study relied on clinical history that participants themselves reported in a screening survey and a study questionnaire. For ImmuneRACE Cohort 3, a participant was defined as recovered based on two consecutive negative NP/OP PCR tests, clearance by a healthcare professional, or resolution of symptoms. In the prospective study, mobile phlebotomists collected whole blood, serum and a nasopharyngeal or oropharyngeal swab from each participant. Prospective study participants could optionally give additional blood draws and questionnaires over an approximately two-month period. Before DNA extraction, blood samples from the prospective study were shipped at room temperature or frozen. The immunoSEQ Assay, a bias-controlled multiplex PCR, was used to amplify TCRbeta CDR3 regions from genomic DNA. In the original analysis: The number of nucleated cells in each sample was estimated by amplification of reference gene primers within the assay. Sequence reads were collapsed and filtered to measure the absolute abundance of every unique TCRbeta CDR3 rearrangement. For each sample, productive Simpson clonality was calculated as the square root of Simpson's diversity index across productive rearrangements. The table comes from immuneACCESS by way of TCRdb, which keeps in-frame sequences with V and J called. Part of the clones is missing from these tables; in studies checked, under half for an unresolved V gene and the rest for unknown reasons. V and J calls and clone size are copied from that table; D and trimming were computed from the DNA. The sample table shows fewer than 200,000 clones, and 88% are seen once. The ten top clones hold roughly 9% of the sample.

V is pared back by 5 bases and J by 2 bases, with 18 bases lying between the germline termini. The germline V gene encodes CDR1 SNHLY and CDR2 FYNNEI. From the cysteine up to the phenylalanine, the CDR3 has a length of 17 residues. The entry retains the CDR3 DNA only, 51 bases that are in frame from base 1. A note on this clone: This clone's antigen is unknown. The input lacks base qualities; no much larger clone sits a single base away.

The chain is made from TRBV2 and TRBJ2-2; 6 matching bases give a weak D call of TRBD1. Sequenced: PBMCs or T cells enriched from blood (not recorded which). This sequence originates from a woman younger than 30 who had recovered from COVID-19. The CDR3 region has the sequence CASSFPIQGLNTGELFF. The nucleotide sequence is given as TGTGCCAGCAGTTTCCCGATACAGGGATTAAACACCGGGGAGCTGTTTTTT.